A few counts support the clone carrying this TCR beta chain. The sample comes from a study of blood T cell repertoires in COVID-19. Background on the study: Acute and convalescent COVID-19 specimens originated in the United States, Italy and Spain. T cells, B-cell-depleted T cells, or PBMCs supplied cDNA or gDNA.

CDR3 length: 15 residues. V trimming: 3 bases; J trimming: 5 bases; junction bases outside the gene matches: 7. CDR1 and CDR2 from the germline V gene are ENHRY and SYGVKD. In the authors' methods: It was from reference gene primer amplification that nucleated cell counts were estimated. Only in-frame clones appear in the TCRdb table, and some are missing; sequencing was by immunoSEQ multiplex PCR. V, J and clone size are those of that table, while D and trimming were read from the DNA. The sample holds some 66,000 clones, 82% seen once. Sequenced material: peripheral blood. The source is a man aged 60 to 69 with acute or convalescent COVID-19. The V and J genes are TRBV10-3 and TRBJ1-2; 9 nucleotides align to TRBD1. The CDR3 loop is CAISERDREGYGYTF. The CDR3 coding sequence is TGTGCCATCAGTGAACGGGACAGGGAAGGATATGGCTACACCTTC.